These 32 T cell receptor beta chains originate from one sample sequenced in a study of early T cells in non-severe SARS-CoV-2 infection. TCRdb processed the 5' RACE reads anew with MiXCR; each CDR3 protein has one entry. Of over 70,000 distinct CDR3 sequences in the sample, roughly 15% were seen once. The source material was whole blood, sampled at baseline. The source of these receptors is an adult who was a healthcare worker with PCR-confirmed SARS-CoV-2 infection or an uninfected control (not recorded which).

The genes are TRBV7-8 and TRBJ2-3; D is uncertain. This CDR3 is built from 14 residues. Germline V gene sequence: CDR1 SGHVS, CDR2 FQNEAQ. Between the trimmed V and J ends, which lost 4 bases and 2 bases, there was a span of 10 bases. CDR3 sequence reads: CASSSSVSTDTQYF. In DNA form, the CDR3 reads TGTGCCAGCAGCTCGAGCGTATCCACAGATACGCAGTATTTT.

This clonotype was recorded many times. V usage is TRBV15 and J usage is TRBJ1-2; unclear D gene. V was cut by 1 base and J by 4 bases, with 19 bases left in between. CDR1 is LNHNV, CDR2 YYDKDF, per germline (reference sequence). The length of the CDR3 is 17 residues. This CDR3 reads CATSRGAEDPSLYGYTF. Here the CDR3 DNA reads TGTGCCACCAGCAGAGGGGCTGAGGATCCATCACTCTATGGCTACACCTTC.

This clonotype occurred a few times. The chain joins TRBV5-1 to TRBJ2-5; D is ambiguous. Germline V gene lookup returns CDR1 SGHRS and CDR2 YFSETQ. Between the trimmed V and J ends, which lost 3 bases and 1 base, there was a span of 7 bases. This CDR3 contains 13 residues. The CDR3 bases are TGCGCCAGCAGCTACAGTAGCCAAGAGACCCAGTACTTC. Translated: CASSYSSQETQYF.

This clonotype counts as medium-sized. Compared with germline, one end of the junction differs, possibly owing to a read error. The rearrangement uses TRBV5-1 and TRBJ2-3; D may be TRBD1 (6 bases). The CDR3 is made up of 14 amino acids. The V gene's germline CDR1 is SGHRS and CDR2 YFSETQ. The CDR3 nucleotides are TGTGCCAGCAGTTTAGGACAGAGCACAGATACGCAGTATTTT. Amino acids: CASSLGQSTDTQYF.

The chain links TRBV6-1 to TRBJ2-7, with a weak D call TRBD2 (6 bases). V was shortened by 7 bases and J by 11 bases, with 24 bases between the two germline ends. CDR3 length: 14 amino acids. Germline CDR1 and CDR2: MNHNS and SASEGT. The CDR3 here is CASTYQGGALKEYF. CDR3 in DNA: TGTGCCAGCACATATCAAGGAGGGGCTCTTAAGGAGTACTTC.

A few counts support this clonotype. The V call is TRBV20-1, the J call TRBJ2-3; TRBD2 agrees at 8 bases. The CDR3 length is 13 residues. CDR1 and CDR2 from the germline V gene are DFQATT and SNEGSKA (reference sequence). V gave up 4 bases and J gave up 6 bases; unmatched junction bases: 6. The chain's CDR3 is CSATRLALDTQYF. The CDR3 coding sequence is TGCAGTGCTACCAGACTAGCGCTTGATACGCAGTATTTT.

The chain combines TRBV3-1 with TRBJ1-3; the D is unclear. Germline values: CDR1 LGHDT, CDR2 YNNKEL (reference sequence). CDR3 length equals 12 residues. V gave up 1 base and J gave up 4 bases, with 2 bases separating them. CDR3 in DNA: TGTGCCAGCAGCCAAGCAGGAAACACCATATATTTT. It encodes CASSQAGNTIYF. The full variable domain, with the rest looked up from reference TRBV3-1 and TRBJ1-3, is DTAVSQTPKYLVTQMGNDKSIKCEQNLGHDTMYWYKQDSKKFLKIMFSYNNKELIINETVPNRFSPKSPDKAHLNLHINSLELGDSAVYFCASSQAGNTIYFGEGSWLTVV.

This chain's CDR3 is CASSYPGLEQYF. CDR3 nucleotides: TGCGCCAGCAGTTACCCGGGTCTCGAGCAGTACTTC. The rearrangement uses TRBV10-1 and TRBJ2-7; D uncertain. The V end lost 5 bases, the J end lost 6 bases, and 11 bases lay between the germline ends. This CDR3 comprises 12 residues. CDR1 is WNHNN and CDR2 is SYGVQD in the germline V gene (reference sequence).

The V and J genes are TRBV28 and TRBJ2-7, with 12 bases identical to TRBD1. Germline loops: CDR1 MDHEN, CDR2 SYDVKM. The ends lost 7 bases at V and 4 bases at J; junction bases unmatched: 11. The CDR3 is 16 residues long. This CDR3 is CASTYKGTGGWYEQYF. In DNA form, the CDR3 reads TGTGCCAGCACCTACAAAGGGACAGGGGGCTGGTACGAGCAGTACTTC.

This clonotype was counted a few times. The genes are TRBV30 and TRBJ2-1; a possible D gene is TRBD2 (6 bases). V was cut by 2 bases and J by 10 bases, with 12 bases left in between. CDR1 and CDR2 from the germline V gene are GTSNPN and SVGIG (reference sequence). The CDR3 runs 12 residues. The CDR3 here is CAWSYGRREQFF. The CDR3 coding sequence is TGTGCCTGGAGTTACGGGAGAAGAGAGCAGTTCTTC.

CDR3 amino acids: CSARDSYTGELFF. The CDR3 DNA sequence: TGCAGTGCTAGAGACTCCTACACCGGGGAGCTGTTTTTT. This chain joins TRBV20-1 and TRBJ2-2, with D unresolved. CDR3 length: 13 residues. Per the germline V gene, CDR1 is DFQATT and CDR2 is SNEGSKA (reference sequence). V was shortened by 0 bases and J by 3 bases, with 5 bases between the two germline ends.

This clonotype was picked up many times. V gene TRBV6-1 combines with J gene TRBJ2-4, with a tentative D call TRBD2 (5 bases). Germline V gene data show CDR1 as MNHNS and CDR2 as SASEGT. The CDR3 contains 14 residues. V lost 0 bases and J 5 bases, leaving 8 bases between the germline ends. The chain's CDR3 is CASSEAGVENIQYF. For the CDR3, the DNA is TGTGCCAGCAGTGAAGCGGGAGTCGAAAACATTCAGTACTTC.

This clonotype was seen a handful of times. This chain joins TRBV29-1 and TRBJ1-1; D is possibly TRBD1 (6 bases). V gave up 4 bases and J gave up 0 bases, with 9 bases separating them. The CDR3 consists of 13 residues. Germline lookup yields CDR1 SQVTM and CDR2 ANQGSEA. The CDR3: CSVVGQMNTEAFF. The CDR3 DNA reads as TGCAGCGTTGTCGGACAGATGAACACTGAAGCTTTCTTT.

In this sample, this clonotype turned up a few times. The V call is TRBV2, the J call TRBJ2-1; 7 bases map to TRBD2. The length of the CDR3 is 17 residues. Germline lookup yields CDR1 SNHLY and CDR2 FYNNEI. The junction had 11 bases not matched to a gene; V was cut back by 4 bases and J by 2 bases. The CDR3 sequence: CASSGRGGLAAYNEQFF. The CDR3 bases are TGTGCCAGCAGTGGACGAGGCGGTCTAGCGGCCTACAATGAGCAGTTCTTC. Complete variable domain (other parts from reference TRBV2 and TRBJ2-1): EPEVTQTPSHQVTQMGQEVILRCVPISNHLYFYWYRQILGQKVEFLVSFYNNEISEKSEIFDDQFSVERPDGSNFTLKIRSTKLEDSAMYFCASSGRGGLAAYNEQFFGPGTRLTVL.

This clonotype was counted between two and nine times. CDR3 bases: TGCAGTGCCCTGGGGGGTATCACTGAAGCTTTCTTT. Protein product: CSALGGITEAFF. This chain connects TRBV20-1 to TRBJ1-1; a weak D match, TRBD1 (5 bases). Germline assignment: CDR1 DFQATT and CDR2 SNEGSKA (reference sequence). V lost 6 bases and J lost 4, with 12 bases in between. CDR3 size: 12 residues.

The chain recombines TRBV6-6 with TRBJ2-7; possible D gene TRBD2, 6 bases. Per germline, CDR1 MNHNY and CDR2 SVGAGI (reference sequence). The CDR3 is made up of 15 amino acids. The ends were cut back, 7 bases at V and 0 bases at J, with 16 bases in the middle. CDR3: CASTPVRESSYEQYF. Written as DNA, the CDR3 is TGTGCCAGCACCCCCGTTCGGGAGAGCTCCTACGAGCAGTACTTC.

This clonotype was counted only a few times. The DNA of the CDR3 is TGCGCCAGCAGCGCGGGATTTGGAACGCAGTATTTT. It is translated as CASSAGFGTQYF. The rearrangement joins TRBV5-1 to TRBJ2-3; D is possibly TRBD2 (6 bases). Trimming shortened V by 4 bases and J by 9 bases, and 12 bases separated the two germline ends. Germline CDR1 SGHRS, CDR2 YFSETQ. The CDR3 has 12 residues.

This clonotype was detected only a few times. This rearrangement joins TRBV28 to TRBJ2-3, with TRBD1 identical over 9 bases. The CDR3 loop spans 19 amino acids. V was pared by 5 bases and J by 4 bases, with 19 bases of the junction left unmatched. CDR1 and CDR2 (germline): MDHEN, SYDVKM. The CDR3 coding sequence is TGTGCCAGCAGTACACCAAACCCCGGGACAGGGTATACGGCAGATACGCAGTATTTT. Translated, it gives CASSTPNPGTGYTADTQYF.

This clonotype came up a few times. The V and J genes are TRBV20-1 and TRBJ2-3; D gene unclear. Per germline, CDR1 DFQATT and CDR2 SNEGSKA (reference sequence). This CDR3 region has 15 residues. The ends were cut back, 6 bases at V and 1 base at J, with 17 bases in the middle. The CDR3 region has the DNA TGCAGTGCCCCCTTGAACGGCCAACGCACAGATACGCAGTATTTT. This gives the protein CSAPLNGQRTDTQYF.

The chain uses TRBV28 and TRBJ2-1; a weak D match, TRBD1 (6 bases). Trimming pared 6 bases from V and 7 bases from J, leaving 10 bases between. CDR3 size: 12 residues. Per the germline V gene, CDR1 is MDHEN and CDR2 is SYDVKM. The CDR3 spells CASSPTGNEQFF. The CDR3 DNA is TGTGCCAGCAGCCCTACAGGGAATGAGCAGTTCTTC.

The chain is built from TRBV11-2 and TRBJ2-3, with D hard to call. The V and J ends lost 5 bases and 4 bases respectively, with 7 bases between them. CDR3 size: 12 residues. Germline lookup yields CDR1 SGHAT and CDR2 FQNNGV. The CDR3 here is CASSPFADTQYF. In DNA form, the CDR3 reads TGTGCCAGCAGCCCGTTCGCAGATACGCAGTATTTT.

This clonotype was observed many times. CDR3 sequence: CSAQTGQGFGEQYF. CDR3 bases: TGCAGTGCACAAACGGGACAGGGATTCGGCGAGCAGTACTTC. V usage is TRBV20-1 and J usage is TRBJ2-7; 9 bases are a match to TRBD1. V was clipped by 6 bases and J by 6 bases; unmatched bases: 12. CDR1 and CDR2 (germline): DFQATT, SNEGSKA (reference sequence). The CDR3 extends over 14 amino acids.

This clonotype was found many times. The rearrangement uses TRBV18 and TRBJ2-1, with 10 bases lining up with TRBD2. Per the germline V gene, CDR1 is KGHSH and CDR2 is LQKENI. The CDR3 length is 19 residues. V dropped 4 bases and J dropped 0; count of bases not matched to a gene: 12. The CDR3 protein is CASSHRVAGGGSSYNEQFF. CDR3 sequence (DNA): TGTGCCAGCTCACACCGGGTAGCGGGAGGAGGGAGCTCCTACAATGAGCAGTTCTTC.

This clonotype was observed a few times. V usage is TRBV7-9 and J usage is TRBJ2-2; TRBD1 agrees at 7 bases. Per germline, CDR1 SEHNR and CDR2 FQNEAQ (reference sequence). The CDR3 totals 13 residues. The trim removed 4 bases at V and 5 bases at J, leaving 1 base unmatched. CDR3 in DNA: TGTGCCAGCAGCTCACAGGGGACCGGGGAGCTGTTTTTT. This sequence encodes CASSSQGTGELFF.

This clonotype was detected a few times. V is TRBV5-1 and J is TRBJ2-3; D gene unclear. Trimming took 4 bases from V and 4 from J, leaving 16 bases between them. Per the germline V gene, CDR1 is SGHRS and CDR2 is YFSETQ. This CDR3 region has 15 residues. Written as DNA, the CDR3 is TGCGCCAGCAGCCTAGGACGGACCGCTGCAGATACGCAGTATTTT. Translation: CASSLGRTAADTQYF.

The genes are TRBV24-1 and TRBJ1-4; D unresolved. The V gene's germline CDR1 is KGHDR and CDR2 SFDVKD. Trimming left V 0 bases short and J 0 bases short, with 10 bases between. The CDR3 extends over 17 amino acids. CDR3 amino acids: CATSDLTSEATNEKLFF. Written as DNA, the CDR3 is TGTGCCACCAGTGATTTGACTTCAGAGGCAACTAATGAAAAACTGTTTTTT.

This clonotype was seen at least ten times. V is TRBV20-1 and J is TRBJ2-3; TRBD2 agrees at 11 bases. The length of the CDR3 is 16 residues. J lost 8 bases, V lost 0 bases, and 10 bases had no gene match. The germline V gene encodes CDR1 DFQATT and CDR2 SNEGSKA (reference sequence). The CDR3 is CSARDPIAGGRSTQYF. The CDR3 region has the DNA TGCAGTGCTAGAGACCCCATAGCGGGAGGGCGAAGTACGCAGTATTTT.

In its sample, this clonotype was seen many times. The chain couples TRBV3-1 to TRBJ1-1; 8 nucleotides agree with TRBD1. Losses at the gene ends were 3 bases for V and 5 bases for J; bases not matched to a gene: 2. Per germline, CDR1 LGHDT and CDR2 YNNKEL (reference sequence). This CDR3 is 13 amino acids long. The CDR3 loop reads CASSQGQATEAFF. CDR3 bases: TGTGCCAGCAGCCAGGGACAGGCGACTGAAGCTTTCTTT.

This sequence joins TRBV12-3 or TRBV12-4 and TRBJ2-7; D possibly corresponds to TRBD2 (7 bases). Trimming shortened V by 3 bases and J by 2 bases, and 20 bases separated the two germline ends. The CDR3 is 17 residues long. This chain's CDR3 is CASSFRRGGRATYEQYF. In DNA form, the CDR3 reads TGTGCCAGCAGTTTCCGGAGGGGGGGGCGAGCCACCTACGAGCAGTACTTC.

The V and J genes are TRBV12-3 or TRBV12-4 and TRBJ2-1; 8 bases match TRBD2. The length of the CDR3 is 14 residues. The V and J ends lost 10 bases and 0 bases, in that order; junction bases with no gene match: 5. CDR3 protein: CATQTSGSYNEQFF. The CDR3 DNA reads as TGTGCCACCCAAACTAGCGGCTCCTACAATGAGCAGTTCTTC.

This clonotype was counted a few times. The rearrangement joins TRBV7-2 to TRBJ1-5; maybe TRBD1 (5 bases). Trimming removed 1 base from V and 0 bases from J, with 7 bases in between. The CDR3 is 15 residues long. Germline V CDR1 and CDR2: SGHTA, FQGNSA. The CDR3 region has the DNA TGTGCCAGCAGCTTAGGGGACGGTAGCAATCAGCCCCAGCATTTT. This translates into CASSLGDGSNQPQHF.

V and J are TRBV29-1 and TRBJ1-1, with D perhaps matching TRBD1 (6 bases). The CDR3 extends over 12 amino acids. V was trimmed by 5 bases and J by 11 bases, leaving 18 bases between them. Germline V gene data show CDR1 as SQVTM and CDR2 as ANQGSEA. The CDR3 loop is CSVTTGLELAFF. The DNA for the CDR3 is TGCAGCGTTACTACAGGGCTAGAGCTGGCTTTCTTT. Looking up the rest from reference TRBV29-1 and TRBJ1-1 gives the full variable domain: SAVISQKPSRDICQRGTSLTIQCQVDSQVTMMFWYRQQPGQSLTLIATANQGSEATYESGFVIDKFPISRPNLTFSTLTVSNMSPEDSSIYLCSVTTGLELAFFGQGTRLTVV.